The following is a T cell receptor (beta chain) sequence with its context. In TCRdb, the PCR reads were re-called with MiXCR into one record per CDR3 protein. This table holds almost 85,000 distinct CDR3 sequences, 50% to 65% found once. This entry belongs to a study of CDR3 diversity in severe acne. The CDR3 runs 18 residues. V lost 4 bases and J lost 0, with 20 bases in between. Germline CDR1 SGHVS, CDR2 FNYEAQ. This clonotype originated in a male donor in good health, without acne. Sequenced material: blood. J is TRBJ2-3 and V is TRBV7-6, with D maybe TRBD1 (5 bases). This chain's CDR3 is CASSSLPTATDSTDTQYF. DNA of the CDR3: TGTGCCAGCAGCTCACTTCCGACGGCGACAGATAGCACAGATACGCAGTATTTT.